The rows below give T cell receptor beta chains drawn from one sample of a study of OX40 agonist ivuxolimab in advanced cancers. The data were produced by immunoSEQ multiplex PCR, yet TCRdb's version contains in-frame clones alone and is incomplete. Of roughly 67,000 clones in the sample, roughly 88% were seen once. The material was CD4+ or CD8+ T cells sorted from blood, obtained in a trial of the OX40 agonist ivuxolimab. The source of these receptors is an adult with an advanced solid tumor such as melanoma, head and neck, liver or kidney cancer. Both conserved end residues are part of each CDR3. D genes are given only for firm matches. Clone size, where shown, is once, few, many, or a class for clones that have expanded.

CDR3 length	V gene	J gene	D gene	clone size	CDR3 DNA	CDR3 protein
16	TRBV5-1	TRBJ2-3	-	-	TGCGCCAGCAGCCCTCTTTTCCGCGGAGGCACAGATACGCAGTATTTT	CASSPLFRGGTDTQYF
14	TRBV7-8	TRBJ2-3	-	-	TGTGCCAGCAGGGATTGGTGGGGGACAGATACGCAGTATTTT	CASRDWWGTDTQYF
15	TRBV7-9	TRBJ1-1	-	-	TGTGCCAGCAGCTTAGTGGGTGGGGCTGGTTTCGAAGCTTTCTTT	CASSLVGGAGFEAFF
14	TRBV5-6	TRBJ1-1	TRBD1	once	TGTGCCAGCAGCGGGACAGCTGCCCTTGGTGAAGCTTTCTTT	CASSGTAALGEAFF
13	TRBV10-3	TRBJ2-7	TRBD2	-	TGTGCCATCAGCCAGCGGGAGTCCTACGAGCAGTACTTC	CAISQRESYEQYF
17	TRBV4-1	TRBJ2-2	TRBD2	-	TGCGCCAGCAGCCAAGAGCGACTAGCGGGAGGAACCGGGGAGCTGTTTTTT	CASSQERLAGGTGELFF
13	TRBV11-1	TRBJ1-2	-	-	TGTGCCAGCAGCTTTCAGGGGTTCTATGGCTACACCTTC	CASSFQGFYGYTF
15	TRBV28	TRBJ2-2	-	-	TGTGCCAGCACCATATCTAGCGAATTCACCGGGGAGCTGTTTTTT	CASTISSEFTGELFF
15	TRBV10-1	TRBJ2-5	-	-	TGCGCCAGGAGTGGCCATGGGAGAATAGGAGAGACCCAGTACTTC	CARSGHGRIGETQYF
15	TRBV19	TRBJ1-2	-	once	TGTGCCAGTAGTATTCGGAACAACCGTGTTGGTGGCTACACCTTC	CASSIRNNRVGGYTF
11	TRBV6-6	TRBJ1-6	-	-	TGTGCCAGCGGGTGGAGTTCACCCCTCCACTTT	CASGWSSPLHF
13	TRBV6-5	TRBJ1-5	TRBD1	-	TGTGCCAGCAGCACAGGGGCTTTCCAGCCCCAGCATTTT	CASSTGAFQPQHF
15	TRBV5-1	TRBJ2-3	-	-	TGCGCCAGCAGCTTCTTTCAGGGGTCGGGGGATACGCAGTATTTT	CASSFFQGSGDTQYF
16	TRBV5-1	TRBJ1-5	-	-	TGCGCCAGCAGCTTCACAGGCTCTTTTAGCAATCAGCCCCAGCATTTT	CASSFTGSFSNQPQHF
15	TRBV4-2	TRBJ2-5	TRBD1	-	TGTGCCAGCAGCCAAGCACAGGGGGTACAAGAGACCCAGTACTTC	CASSQAQGVQETQYF
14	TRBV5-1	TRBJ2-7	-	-	TGCGCCAGCAGTAATTTGCCGGGAGACTACGAGCAGTACTTC	CASSNLPGDYEQYF
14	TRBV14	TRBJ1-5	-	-	TGTGCCAGCAGCCAAGTCCCGGGGAATCAGCCCCAGCATTTT	CASSQVPGNQPQHF
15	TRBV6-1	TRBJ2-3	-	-	TGTGCCAGCATCAGTGGGTGGGACCAGGTAGATACGCAGTATTTT	CASISGWDQVDTQYF
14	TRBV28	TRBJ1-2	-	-	TGTGCCAGCAGTGACCAAACAGGGTCCTATGGCTACACCTTC	CASSDQTGSYGYTF
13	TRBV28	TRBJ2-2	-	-	TGTGCCAGCAGTATTTTCAACACCGGGGAGCTGTTTTTT	CASSIFNTGELFF
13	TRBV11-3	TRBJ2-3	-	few	TGTGCCAGCAGCGAAGGGTACACAGATACGCAGTATTTT	CASSEGYTDTQYF
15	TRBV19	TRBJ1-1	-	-	TGTGCCAGTAGTTGGGGCAGGGTAGCGAACACTGAAGCTTTCTTT	CASSWGRVANTEAFF
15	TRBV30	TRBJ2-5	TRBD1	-	TGTGCCTGGGTGGACAGGGTCGGATGTCGAGAGACCCAGTACTTC	CAWVDRVGCRETQYF
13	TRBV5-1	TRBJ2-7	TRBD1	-	TGCGCCAGCAGCTTAACAGGGGGCTCCGAGCAGTACTTC	CASSLTGGSEQYF
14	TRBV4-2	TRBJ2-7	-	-	TGTGCCAGCAGCCAAGATCGGGGCTCCTACGAGCAGTACTTC	CASSQDRGSYEQYF
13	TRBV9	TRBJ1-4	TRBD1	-	TGTGCCAGCAGCCCAGGGGGGTCAGGGTTACTGTTTTTT	CASSPGGSGLLFF
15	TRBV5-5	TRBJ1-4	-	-	TGTGCCAGCAGCCGGGCCCCAGGCGAGAATGAAAAACTGTTTTTT	CASSRAPGENEKLFF
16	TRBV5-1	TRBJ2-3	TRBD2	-	TGCGCCAGCAGCTCCACTAGCGGGGCGAGCACAGATACGCAGTATTTT	CASSSTSGASTDTQYF
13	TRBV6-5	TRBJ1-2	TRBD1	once	TGTGCCAGCAGTCCGGGACAGACATATGGCTACACCTTC	CASSPGQTYGYTF
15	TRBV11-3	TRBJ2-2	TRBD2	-	TGTGCCAGCAGCTCCGGGACTAGCGCTACCGGGGAGCTGTTTTTT	CASSSGTSATGELFF
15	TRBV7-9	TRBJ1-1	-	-	TGTGCCAGCAGCTTATCCGACAGAATGAACACTGAAGCTTTCTTT	CASSLSDRMNTEAFF
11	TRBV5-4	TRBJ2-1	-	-	TGTGCCAGCAGGTTATCCGATGAGCAGTTCTTC	CASRLSDEQFF
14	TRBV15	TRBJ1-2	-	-	TGTGCCACCAGCAGAGATATAAAGGACGATGGCTACACCTTC	CATSRDIKDDGYTF
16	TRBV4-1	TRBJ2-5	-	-	TGCGCCAGCAGCCCCAACCCAGGACAGTCCCAAGAGACCCAGTACTTC	CASSPNPGQSQETQYF
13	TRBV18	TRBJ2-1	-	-	TGTGCCAGCTCAGGAAATGGAGCGTCGAGGGAGTTCTTC	CASSGNGASREFF
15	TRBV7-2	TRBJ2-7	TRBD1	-	TGTGCCAGCAGCTTAGATGGGACAGGTGCATACGAGCAGTACTTC	CASSLDGTGAYEQYF
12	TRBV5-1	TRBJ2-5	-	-	TGCGCCAGCAGCTTAGCGGAAGAGACCCAGTACTTC	CASSLAEETQYF
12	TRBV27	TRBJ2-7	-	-	TGTGCCAGCAGGGCAGGGTCCTACGAGCAGTACTTC	CASRAGSYEQYF
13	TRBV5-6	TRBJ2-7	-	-	TGTGCCAGCAGCTTGAACAGCCTTTACGAGCAGTACTTC	CASSLNSLYEQYF
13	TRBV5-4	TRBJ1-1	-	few	TGTGCCAGCAGGAGGGACGGGAACACTGAAGCTTTCTTT	CASRRDGNTEAFF
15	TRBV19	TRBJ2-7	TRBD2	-	TGTGCCAGTAGTATAGGGTCGGGAGGGGCCTACGAGCAGTACTTC	CASSIGSGGAYEQYF
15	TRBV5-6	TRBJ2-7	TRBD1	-	TGTGCCAGCAGCTACCGAGGGACAGGGGCTTACGAGCAGTACTTC	CASSYRGTGAYEQYF
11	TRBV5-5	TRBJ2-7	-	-	TGTGCCAGCAGCTTAACGGACGAGCAGTACTTC	CASSLTDEQYF
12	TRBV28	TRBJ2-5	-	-	TGTGCCAGCAACCAGGGTCGGGAGACCCAGTACTTC	CASNQGRETQYF
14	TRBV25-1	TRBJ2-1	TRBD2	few	TGTGCCAGCAGACATAGCGGGAGCTACAATGAGCAGTTCTTC	CASRHSGSYNEQFF
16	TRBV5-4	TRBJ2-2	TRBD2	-	TGTGCCAGCAGCCCGGGAGGGGGAGGGCCTACCGGGGAGCTGTTTTTT	CASSPGGGGPTGELFF
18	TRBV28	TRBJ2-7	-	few	TGTGCCAGCACCCCTGGGACGCTAGAGGGTGGGTCTTCCTACGAGCAGTACTTC	CASTPGTLEGGSSYEQYF
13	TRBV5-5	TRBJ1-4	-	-	TGTGCCAGCAGCTCCCGGGATTATGAAAAACTGTTTTTT	CASSSRDYEKLFF
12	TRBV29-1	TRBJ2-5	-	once	TGCAGCGGAAATACAGTACAAGAGACCCAGTACTTC	CSGNTVQETQYF
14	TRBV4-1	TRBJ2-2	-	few	TGCGCCAGCACCCGGGGGGCCGACACCGGGGAGCTGTTTTTT	CASTRGADTGELFF